This T cell receptor (beta chain) is from a study of T cells in women clearing cervical HPV infection. Notes on the study in general: TRBV6-7 abundance was lower in cases than controls (about 0.099% versus 0.16%).

MY09/MY11 PCR detected cervical HPV DNA; dot-blot assigned genotypes. As for this clone: Its antigen is currently unknown. The sequenced fragment ends 3 residues before the CDR3 boundary, so the rest is inferred from the germline J gene.

This CDR3 has 15 residues. Trimming left V 5 bases short and J 0 bases short, with 11 bases between. The germline CDR1 and CDR2 sequences are SGHAT and FQNNGV. Assay used: immunoSEQ multiplex PCR; TCRdb lists only in-frame clones, some missing. This sample contains 15,000 to 20,000 clones. The sequence was collected from a woman aged 18 to 75 with a cervical HPV16 infection that either progressed to CIN3+ or cleared (not recorded which). The rearrangement uses TRBV11-2 and TRBJ2-1; no firm D call. Sequencing was carried out using blood buffy coat. Incomplete CDR3 DNA: TGTGCCAGCAGCCTCGGGTCCAGCTCCTACAATGAG. It translates to CASSLGSSSYNE. The full CDR3 protein reads CASSLGSSSYNEQFF.